This TCR beta chain comes out of a study of blood T cells in healthy people across ages. The study, taken as a whole, reports: Both naive CD4+ cell counts and diversity were greater in long-lived donors than in aged donors. Estimates based on one million T cells were treated as lower bounds.

Primers used in a second PCR of roughly 6 to 11 cycles were a sample-barcoded 5' primer and a J-beta primer mix. TCRdb reanalysed the 5' RACE reads using MiXCR and keeps one entry per CDR3 protein. This sample has roughly 800,000 distinct CDR3 sequences, with 25% found just once. Germline V gives CDR1 ENHRY, CDR2 SYGVKD. The ends were cut back, 8 bases at V and 1 base at J, with 9 bases in the middle. The CDR3 totals 12 residues. This clonotype was detected a few times. Its antigen is still unknown. The sample was also reused in another study, on T cells of mothers and their children. Turning to that study: Sample barcodes and 2-4 random nucleotides were added by the M1S primer of the second PCR. Related mother-child pairs showed slightly higher but non-significant overlap than unrelated pairs.

Sequences were obtained from blood. This TCR was recovered from a boy younger than 18 in good health. J is TRBJ2-7 and V is TRBV10-3, with unresolved D. The CDR3 protein is CAIGPESYEQYF. As DNA, the CDR3 is TGTGCCATCGGCCCCGAGTCCTACGAGCAGTACTTC.